This T cell receptor (beta chain) is from a study of shared clonotypes between healthy human individuals. As for the study in general: The donor group consisted of two women and a few men, aged 18 to 49. Each donor's CD4 naive and CD4 memory cells filled three plates apiece, CD8 naive two, and CD8 memory one.

Terminally differentiated effector memory CD45RA+ cells were left out of the naive CD8 fraction, which was CD45RO-negative and positively selected for CCR7. CDR3 length: 14 amino acids. Germline CDR1 reads SNHLY; CDR2 reads FYNNEI. V lost 1 base to trimming and J lost 6 bases, with 12 bases between them. This was a deep-level run. TCRdb keeps only in-frame clones here, not all; method: immunoSEQ multiplex PCR. The sample has about 2,100,000 clones, about 92% seen once. The genes are TRBV2 and TRBJ1-2; TRBD1 might be the D (6 bases). The sample consisted of naive CD8+ T cells from PBMCs. This TCR came from a man between 18 and 29 years old in good health. Some clones in this sample may be carry-over from other donors' samples. This CDR3 is CASSEEQRGHGYTF. The CDR3 bases are TGTGCCAGCAGTGAAGAACAGCGGGGGCATGGCTACACCTTC. Supplemented by reference TRBV2 and TRBJ1-2, the full variable domain reads EPEVTQTPSHQVTQMGQEVILRCVPISNHLYFYWYRQILGQKVEFLVSFYNNEISEKSEIFDDQFSVERPDGSNFTLKIRSTKLEDSAMYFCASSEEQRGHGYTFGSGTRLTVV.